This T cell receptor (beta chain) was observed in a study of cytomegalovirus exposure and HLA in healthy donors. Points from the study as a whole: A later analysis found that most CMV-associated TCR beta chains appeared HLA-restricted. In an earlier analysis, about 87% or about 30%: the productive usage of most TCR beta V segments. Cytomegalovirus association was listed for 170 or so TCR beta chains.

This CDR3 has 14 residues. V lost 5 bases, J lost 4 bases, and 5 bases stayed unmatched. Germline loops: CDR1 LNHDA, CDR2 SQIVND (reference sequence). This clone has just a few counts. The antigen is not known. Both 60 Vbeta primers and 13 Jbeta primers went into the PCR. Here immunoSEQ multiplex PCR was the method, and the copy in TCRdb shows in-frame clones only, minus some. Found here are roughly 150,000 clones, approximately 80% of them singletons; the top ten hold about 5%. This TCR was recovered from a man aged 25 to 40 in good health and CMV-seropositive. The sequenced sample consisted of PBMCs. The genes are TRBV19 and TRBJ2-1, with 7 bases matching TRBD2. The CDR3 region has the DNA TGTGCCAGTAGTCTAGGACTAGGGTACAATGAGCAGTTCTTC. This sequence encodes CASSLGLGYNEQFF.